This paragraph reports one TCR beta chain. The table lists this clone with a count of one. Its target antigen remains unknown. Within one base of it there is no much larger clone, and no base qualities were kept. Additional DNA sequences in this sample encode the identical CDR3. The data were taken from a study of shared clonotypes between healthy human individuals (dated by TCRdb to about 2020). For the study in its entirety: A couple of women and three men aged 18 to 49 years were included in the cohort. For each donor, CD4 naive and CD4 memory were each run on three plates, CD8 naive on two plates, and CD8 memory on one plate. To estimate repertoire size and how much clonotype sharing occurs between individuals, the study deeply sequenced the blood TCR repertoires of five or six healthy adults. Different laboratories and diverse techniques were used to prepare libraries and sequence TCR repertoires, to increase sequencing depth and limit assay-specific biases. Between about 0.85 and 10 billion PBMCs per donor were obtained by leukapheresis.

Results and caveats for the whole study, not just this receptor: Sampling was restricted to blood, and TCR repertoires in tissues likely differ from the TCR repertoires found in blood. Rarefaction of sorted-subset datasets indicated incomplete sequencing despite the large sequencing depth. The genetic and exposure-history diversity represented was limited by the small number of donors. Compared with non-shared clonotypes, clonotypes shared by all four sorted-subset donors had higher generation probabilities. Pairwise subsampling led to the expectation that sequencing depth would affect the degree of clonotype sharing among donors. Naive subsets generally had larger estimated clonotype richness than memory subsets did. Around 5.4% of naive CD4, 3.5% of naive CD8, 2.3% of memory CD4, and about 0.4% of memory CD8 clonotypes were shared across a few donors.

Looking up the germline V gene yields CDR1 SGHRS and CDR2 YFSETQ. From the cysteine up to the phenylalanine, the CDR3 has a length of 15 residues. Here the CDR3 DNA is all that survives: 45 bases in frame from base 1. V loses 0 bases at its end and J loses 3 bases; junction bases beyond the gene matches: 3. Donors were healthy HIV-negative adults with no recently reported acute infections or vaccinations. Every donor was a Caucasian adult living in Nashville, Tennessee, USA. CD4+ T cells were enriched by magnetic negative selection; naive cells were then positively selected on CD45RA, and the negative fraction formed the memory subset. After blood collection by leukapheresis, PBMCs were isolated using Ficoll-Histopaque density gradient centrifugation and then cryopreserved in the vapor phase of liquid nitrogen. Analytical flow cytometry was used to check the purity and quantity of every magnetically sorted T cell population. Genomic DNA was isolated from each sorted fraction and quantified by UV absorbance on a Nanodrop 2000c.

Using the deep immunoSEQ assay, multiplex PCR amplified TCR CDR3 regions from genomic DNA. Genomic DNA extracted from each cell subset was distributed evenly over all wells of several immunoSEQ 96-well plates, and each plate served as one replicate. For sorted subsets, about 220 ng of genomic DNA, equivalent to 30,000 or so T cell genomes, went into each replicate PCR. Purified libraries were quantified with a Qubit 3.0 fluorometer, sized on a Bioanalyzer 2100, and re-quantified with the KAPA Library Quantification kit. Every immunoSEQ 96-well plate was sequenced on a separate single-read 150-cycle Illumina NextSeq 550 flow cell. In the authors' own workflow: Because only junctional sequences without quality scores were contained in the immunoSEQ output, filtering matching that applied to full-length reads could not be performed. Sequences were annotated with PyIR, a Python wrapper for IgBLAST v1.9, using IMGT germline references to assign V/J genes and CDR3. Reads were filtered out if the reads had weak V/J assignments (E-value above 1e-6), no CDR3, stop codons, out-of-frame junctions, or ambiguous translated residues. A V3J clonotype was defined by an identical inferred V gene, J gene, and CDR3 amino acid sequence. To compute the percentage overlap between repertoires, the number of shared unique clonotypes was divided by the size of the smaller repertoire. RTK rarefaction, the Chao1 estimator, and Recon v2.1 estimates of unobserved clonotypes were used to assess repertoire richness. Generation probabilities for all TCRbeta clonotypes obtained by the gDNA method from several donors were computed using OLGA. This immuneACCESS table, as held by TCRdb, lists in-frame sequences with V and J called but not all clones. Of the missing ones, under half trace to an unresolved V gene in checked studies; the others have no known cause. That table is the source of V, J and clone size, and D and trimming were worked out from the DNA. The sample includes just over 2,000,000 clones, with 90% to 95% observed a single time. The ten largest clones take up 0.1% to 0.15% of the sample.

The source is a man aged 18 to 29 in good health. Sequenced material: naive CD4+ T cells sorted from blood. This specimen's cell subset or site label, per the study, means: CD45RA+ positively selected. The rearrangement joined TRBV5-1 to TRBJ1-5; 7 junctional bases match TRBD1. The nucleotides are TGCGCCAGCAGCTTGGAAGGGGGCGCCAATCAGCCCCAGCATTTT. This is translated as CASSLEGGANQPQHF.